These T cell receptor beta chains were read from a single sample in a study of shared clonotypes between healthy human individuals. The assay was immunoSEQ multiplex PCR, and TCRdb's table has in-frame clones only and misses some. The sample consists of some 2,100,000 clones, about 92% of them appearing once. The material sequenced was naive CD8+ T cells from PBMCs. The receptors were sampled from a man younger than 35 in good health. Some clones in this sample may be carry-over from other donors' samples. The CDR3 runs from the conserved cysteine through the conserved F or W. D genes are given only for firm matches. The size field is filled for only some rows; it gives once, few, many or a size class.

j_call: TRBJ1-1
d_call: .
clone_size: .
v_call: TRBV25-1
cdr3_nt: TGTGCCAGCAGGGTGGGCACTGAAGCTTTCTTT
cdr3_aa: CASRVGTEAFF

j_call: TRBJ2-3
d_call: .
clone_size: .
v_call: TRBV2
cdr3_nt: TGTGCCAGCTTTGATCAAGATACGCAGTATTTT
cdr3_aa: CASFDQDTQYF

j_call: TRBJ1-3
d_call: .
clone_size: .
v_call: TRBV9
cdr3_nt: TGTGCCAGCAGCGGAGGAAACACCATATATTTT
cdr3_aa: CASSGGNTIYF

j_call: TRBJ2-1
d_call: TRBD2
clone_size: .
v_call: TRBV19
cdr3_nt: TGTGCCAGTAGTGCGTCCGGACTAGCGGGCGTGAATGAGCAGTTCTTC
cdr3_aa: CASSASGLAGVNEQFF

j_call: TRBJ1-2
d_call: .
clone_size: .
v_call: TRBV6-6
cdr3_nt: TGTGCCAGCACCCTCTTAGGGGGGTTAGATGGCTACACCTTC
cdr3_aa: CASTLLGGLDGYTF

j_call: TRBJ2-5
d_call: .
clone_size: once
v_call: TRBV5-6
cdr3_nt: TGTGCCAGCAGCTGGGAGACAGACCAAGAGACCCAGTACTTC
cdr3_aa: CASSWETDQETQYF

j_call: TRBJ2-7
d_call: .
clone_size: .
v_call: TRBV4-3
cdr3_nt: TGCGCCAGCGCCCACCGTGTAGGGGCTAGCTACGAGCAGTACTTC
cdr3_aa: CASAHRVGASYEQYF

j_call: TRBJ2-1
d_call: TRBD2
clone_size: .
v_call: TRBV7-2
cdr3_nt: TGTGCCAGCAGCTCCGGGACTAGCTTATACGGTGAGCAGTTCTTC
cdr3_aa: CASSSGTSLYGEQFF

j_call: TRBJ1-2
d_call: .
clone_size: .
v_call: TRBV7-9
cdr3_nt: TGTGCCAGCAGCTTAGTACCCCCCGAGTATGGCTACACCTTC
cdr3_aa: CASSLVPPEYGYTF

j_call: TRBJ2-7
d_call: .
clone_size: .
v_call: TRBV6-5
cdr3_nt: TGTGCCAGCAGTAAGATACAGGGATCCTACGAGCAGTACTTC
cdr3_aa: CASSKIQGSYEQYF

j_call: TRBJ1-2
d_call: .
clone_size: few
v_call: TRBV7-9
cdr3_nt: TGTGCCAGCAGACTTAACGACCCTACTCCTAACTATGGCTACACCTTC
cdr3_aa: CASRLNDPTPNYGYTF